This T cell receptor (beta chain) stems from a study of post-analysis software for immune sequencing data. On the study more broadly: In terms of disease course, relapsing-remitting, secondary progressive and progressive-relapsing multiple sclerosis were included.

Looked up from germline, CDR1 is SGHTA and CDR2 is FQGNSA. V was shortened by 5 bases and J by 2 bases, with 21 bases between the two germline ends. CDR3 length equals 17 residues. Study-level findings and limits: Patients with multiple sclerosis recorded significantly lower normalized Chao1 diversity than controls, the study found. When patients were compared with controls, about five TRBV segments were more frequent, TRBV5-6, TRBV5-1 and TRBV20-1 among them. Samples made in the same batch grouped tightly together by F measure.

Prepared TCR beta cDNA libraries contained unique molecular identifiers. Hundreds of thousands of cDNA molecules were obtained from roughly 1 to 10 million T cells. TCRdb re-analysed the PCR reads in MiXCR, keeping a single row per CDR3 protein. The sample consists of fewer than 900,000 distinct CDR3 sequences, around 42% of them appearing once. For this clonotype: Antigen unknown.

V and J are TRBV7-2 and TRBJ1-2; D is uncertain. The sample was blood. This receptor was taken from a girl between 10 and 17 years old with multiple sclerosis. The CDR3 here is CASSPQTKGSGNYGYTF. The CDR3 DNA follows: TGTGCCAGCAGCCCACAAACTAAGGGTAGTGGAAACTATGGCTACACCTTC.